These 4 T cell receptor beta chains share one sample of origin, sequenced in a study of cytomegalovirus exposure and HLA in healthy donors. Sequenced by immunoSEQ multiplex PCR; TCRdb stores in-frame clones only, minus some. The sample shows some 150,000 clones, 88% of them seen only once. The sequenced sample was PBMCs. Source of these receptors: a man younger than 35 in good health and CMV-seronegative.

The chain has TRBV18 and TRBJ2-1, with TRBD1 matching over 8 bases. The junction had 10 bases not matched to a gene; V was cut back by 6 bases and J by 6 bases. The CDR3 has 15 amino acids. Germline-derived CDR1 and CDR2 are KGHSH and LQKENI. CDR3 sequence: CASSLYSGTGNEQFF. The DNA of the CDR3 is TGTGCCAGCTCCCTGTATTCCGGGACAGGCAATGAGCAGTTCTTC. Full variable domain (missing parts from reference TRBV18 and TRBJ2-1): NAGVMQNPRHLVRRRGQEARLRCSPMKGHSHVYWYRQLPEEGLKFMVYLQKENIIDESGMPKERFSAEFPKEGPSILRIQQVVRGDSAAYFCASSLYSGTGNEQFFGPGTRLTVL.

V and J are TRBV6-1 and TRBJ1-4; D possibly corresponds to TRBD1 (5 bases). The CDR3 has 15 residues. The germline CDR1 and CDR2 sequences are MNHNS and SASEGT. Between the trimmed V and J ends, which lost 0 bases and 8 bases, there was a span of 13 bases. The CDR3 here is CASSEAGRGSEKLFF. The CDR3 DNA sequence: TGTGCCAGCAGTGAAGCGGGAAGGGGAAGCGAAAAACTGTTTTTT.

The CDR3 sequence: CASSSAGGFQPQHF. The CDR3 DNA sequence: TGTGCCAGCAGTTCAGCAGGGGGATTTCAGCCCCAGCATTTT. The V and J genes are TRBV27 and TRBJ1-5, with 7 bases matching TRBD1. CDR1 MNHEY and CDR2 SMNVEV come from the germline V gene (reference sequence). There are 14 residues in the CDR3. V lost 4 bases, J lost 6 bases, and 6 bases stayed unmatched.

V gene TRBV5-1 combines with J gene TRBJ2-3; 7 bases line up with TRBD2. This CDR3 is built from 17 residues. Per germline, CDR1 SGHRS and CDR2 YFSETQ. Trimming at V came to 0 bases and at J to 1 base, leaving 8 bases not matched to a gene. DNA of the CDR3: TGCGCCAGCAGCTTGGAAAAGACTAGCCGGGGCACAGATACGCAGTATTTT. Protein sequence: CASSLEKTSRGTDTQYF.